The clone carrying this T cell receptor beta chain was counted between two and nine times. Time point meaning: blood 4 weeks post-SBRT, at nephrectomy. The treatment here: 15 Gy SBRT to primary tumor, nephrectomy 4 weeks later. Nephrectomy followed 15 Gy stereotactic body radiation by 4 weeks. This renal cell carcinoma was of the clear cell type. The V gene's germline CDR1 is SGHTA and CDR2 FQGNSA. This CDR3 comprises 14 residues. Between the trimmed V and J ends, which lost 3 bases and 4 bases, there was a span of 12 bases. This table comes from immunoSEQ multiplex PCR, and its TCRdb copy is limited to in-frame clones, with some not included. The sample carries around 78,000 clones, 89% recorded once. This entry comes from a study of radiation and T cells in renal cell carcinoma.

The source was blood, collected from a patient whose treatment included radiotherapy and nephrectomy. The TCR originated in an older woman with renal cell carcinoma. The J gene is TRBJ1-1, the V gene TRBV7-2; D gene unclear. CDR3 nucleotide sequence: TGTGCCAGCAGCTTGAGGGAGGGTCTCACTGAAGCTTTCTTT. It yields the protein CASSLREGLTEAFF.